This TCR beta chain comes out of a study of blood T cell repertoires in COVID-19. Study information: Sites in the United States, Italy and Spain provided acute and convalescent COVID-19 samples. PBMCs, B-cell-depleted T cells, or T cells provided the cDNA or gDNA that made up the material.

In the original processing: The authors estimated nucleated cell counts from reference gene primer amplification. Repertoires were generated with immunoSEQ multiplex PCR, while TCRdb's copy carries only in-frame clones and drops some. V, J and clone size reflect that table, while D and trimming were determined from the DNA. The sample lists around 180,000 clones; 70% to 85% were seen once. This CDR3 comprises 14 residues. The junction had 1 base not matched to a gene; V was cut back by 3 bases and J by 1 base. Germline-derived CDR1 and CDR2 are MGHRA and YSYEKL. The chain has TRBV4-1 and TRBJ2-7; 9 positions match TRBD1. The receptor was derived from a human donor in a cohort sampled during active COVID-19. Sequenced: peripheral blood. The CDR3 loop reads CASSHGTGSYEQYF. The CDR3 DNA follows: TGCGCCAGCAGCCATGGGACAGGGTCCTACGAGCAGTACTTC.